This TCR beta chain was profiled in a study of blood T cell repertoires in COVID-19. Original methodology: Scientists estimated how many nucleated cells there were by amplifying reference gene primers. Assay used: immunoSEQ multiplex PCR; TCRdb lists only in-frame clones, some missing. Clone size and V and J calls were adopted from that table, with D and trimming inferred from the DNA. The sample yields over 90,000 clones, roughly 90% seen once. V was shortened by 3 bases and J by 0 bases, with 13 bases between the two germline ends. This CDR3 is 16 amino acids long. CDR1 is SGHRS, CDR2 YFSETQ, per germline.

Source material: peripheral blood. J is TRBJ1-5 and V is TRBV5-1; the D gene is possibly TRBD1 (5 bases). This TCR derives from a woman between 70 and 85 years old with acute or convalescent COVID-19. The CDR3 sequence is CASSSGDSPSNQPQHF. The CDR3 DNA is TGCGCCAGCAGCTCGGGGGACTCCCCTAGCAATCAGCCCCAGCATTTT.